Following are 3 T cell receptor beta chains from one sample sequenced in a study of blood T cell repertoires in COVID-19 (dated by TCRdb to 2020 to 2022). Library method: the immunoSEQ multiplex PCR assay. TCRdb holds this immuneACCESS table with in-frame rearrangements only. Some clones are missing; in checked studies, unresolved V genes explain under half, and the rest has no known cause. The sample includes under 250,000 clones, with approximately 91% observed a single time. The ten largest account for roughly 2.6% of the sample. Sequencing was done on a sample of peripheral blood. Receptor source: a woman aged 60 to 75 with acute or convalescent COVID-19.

As DNA, the CDR3 is TGTGCCAGCAGTTTACCCAACAGGGGGCTAGCGGAGAATGAAAAACTGTTTTTT. Residues: CASSLPNRGLAENEKLFF. The chain employs TRBV28 and TRBJ1-4, with 9 bases lining up with TRBD1. Losses at the gene ends were 2 bases for V and 5 bases for J; bases not matched to a gene: 12. CDR3 length equals 18 residues. In germline, CDR1 is MDHEN, CDR2 SYDVKM.

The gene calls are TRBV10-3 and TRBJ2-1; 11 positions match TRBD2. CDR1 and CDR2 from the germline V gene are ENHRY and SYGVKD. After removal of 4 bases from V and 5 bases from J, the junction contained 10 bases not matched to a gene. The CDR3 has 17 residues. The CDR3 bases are TGTGCCATCAGTGCCGCCTCGGGACTAGCGGAGGACAATGAGCAGTTCTTC. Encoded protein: CAISAASGLAEDNEQFF.

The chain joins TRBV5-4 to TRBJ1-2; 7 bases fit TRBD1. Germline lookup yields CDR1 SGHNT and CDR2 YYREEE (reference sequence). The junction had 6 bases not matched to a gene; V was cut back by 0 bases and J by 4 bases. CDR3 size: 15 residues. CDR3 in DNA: TGTGCCAGCAGCTTGGTCGGGACAGTCGGCTATGGCTACACCTTC. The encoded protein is CASSLVGTVGYGYTF.